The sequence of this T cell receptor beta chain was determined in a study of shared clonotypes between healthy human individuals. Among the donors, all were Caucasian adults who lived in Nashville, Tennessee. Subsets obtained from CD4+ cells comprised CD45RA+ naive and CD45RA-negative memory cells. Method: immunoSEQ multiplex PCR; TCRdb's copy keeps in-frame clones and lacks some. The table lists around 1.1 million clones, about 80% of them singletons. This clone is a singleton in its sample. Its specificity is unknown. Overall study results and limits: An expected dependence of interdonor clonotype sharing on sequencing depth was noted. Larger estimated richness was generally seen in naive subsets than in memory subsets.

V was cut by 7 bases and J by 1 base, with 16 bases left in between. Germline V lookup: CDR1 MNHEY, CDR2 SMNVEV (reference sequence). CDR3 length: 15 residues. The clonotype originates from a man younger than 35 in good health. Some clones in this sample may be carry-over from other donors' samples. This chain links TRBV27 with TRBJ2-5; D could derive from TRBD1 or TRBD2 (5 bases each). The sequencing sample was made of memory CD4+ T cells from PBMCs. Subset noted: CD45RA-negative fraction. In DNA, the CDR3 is TGTGCCAGCAAAGGGGTGGGAGATTCCCAAGAGACCCAGTACTTC. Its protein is CASKGVGDSQETQYF.